This TCR beta chain was sequenced for a study of identical twins. Overall study results and limits: The abundant beta clonotypes from cord blood had fewer insertions, and memory repertoires had none of this. A cross-sectional statistical analysis, not follow-up of the same donors, supported the conclusions.

Unmatched junction bases numbered 7, after V lost 1 base and J lost 5 bases. CDR1 SGHRS and CDR2 YFSETQ come from the germline V gene. This CDR3 comprises 16 residues. This clonotype was observed many times. Its target is not known. Template switching supplied a universal primer site; unique molecular identifiers were carried on the cDNA. TCRdb reanalysed the 5' RACE reads using MiXCR and keeps one entry per CDR3 protein. The sample comprises 650,000 to 800,000 distinct CDR3 sequences, more than 6.5% of which are singletons, and 0.75% to 1% rests with the top ten. Another study also made use of these data, one on yellow fever vaccine responses in identical twins.

Source material: PBMCs. The clonotype comes from a woman aged 18-29 years in good health. This sequence joins TRBV5-1 and TRBJ2-3, with TRBD2 identical over 10 bases. CDR3: CASSLPWSGREDTQYF. As DNA, the CDR3 is TGCGCCAGCAGCTTGCCGTGGAGCGGGAGGGAAGATACGCAGTATTTT.